The 20 T cell receptor beta chains given below trace back to one sample, sequenced in a study of blood T cell repertoires in COVID-19. Data came from immunoSEQ multiplex PCR; TCRdb stores just in-frame clones and leaves some out. This sample has about 160,000 clones, with approximately 90% found just once. Sequencing used PBMCs or T cells enriched from blood (not recorded which). These receptors all stem from a woman between 45 and 60 years old who had recovered from COVID-19.

The chain links TRBV19 to TRBJ1-2; no reliable D call. The CDR3 length is 12 residues. Looked up from germline, CDR1 is LNHDA and CDR2 is SQIVND (reference sequence). V lost 5 bases and J lost 8, with 12 bases in between. This chain's CDR3 is CASSASLSGYTF. The CDR3 DNA follows: TGTGCCAGTAGTGCAAGTTTGAGCGGCTACACCTTC. The full variable domain, rest sourced from reference TRBV19 and TRBJ1-2, is DGGITQSPKYLFRKEGQNVTLSCEQNLNHDAMYWYRQDPGQGLRLIYYSQIVNDFQKGDIAEGYSVSREKKESFPLTVTSAQKNPTAFYLCASSASLSGYTFGSGTRLTVV.

The chain combines TRBV7-9 with TRBJ1-4; D is undetermined. Germline lookup yields CDR1 SEHNR and CDR2 FQNEAQ (reference sequence). CDR3 length: 14 amino acids. The germline V and J ends were trimmed by 5 bases and 4 bases, with 11 bases remaining between them. In DNA form, the CDR3 reads TGTGCCAGCAGCCCCCTAATCTATAATGAAAAACTGTTTTTT. It is translated as CASSPLIYNEKLFF.

The chain couples TRBV6-1 to TRBJ2-5; no reliable D call. The V end lost 2 bases, the J end lost 5 bases, and 15 bases lay between the germline ends. The length of the CDR3 is 15 residues. Per the germline V gene, CDR1 is MNHNS and CDR2 is SASEGT. The CDR3 DNA reads TGTGCCAGCAGTGAATTGCATGGTTGGCGGGAGACCCAGTACTTC. The encoded protein is CASSELHGWRETQYF.

The CDR3 DNA sequence: TGTGCCAGCAGTGAAGCGGCGAGGGCAGGGGGAAATGAAAAACTGTTTTTT. It is translated as CASSEAARAGGNEKLFF. The rearrangement links TRBV6-1 to TRBJ1-4; 7 bases agree with TRBD1. In germline, CDR1 is MNHNS, CDR2 SASEGT. The CDR3 has 17 amino acids. V was clipped by 0 bases and J by 5 bases; unmatched bases: 9.

This rearrangement joins TRBV27 to TRBJ2-2; maybe TRBD2 (6 bases). Germline V gene sequence: CDR1 MNHEY, CDR2 SMNVEV (reference sequence). Trimming shortened V by 0 bases and J by 7 bases, and 6 bases separated the two germline ends. The CDR3 loop spans 13 amino acids. The CDR3, as DNA: TGTGCCAGCAGTTTATCCGGGGGCGGGGAGCTGTTTTTT. Protein sequence: CASSLSGGGELFF.

The V gene is TRBV19, the J gene TRBJ2-1, with 9 bases lining up with TRBD1. The CDR3 sequence is 16 residues long. V shed 4 bases, J shed 6 bases, and the junction held 10 bases outside the gene matches. Germline-derived CDR1 and CDR2 are LNHDA and SQIVND (reference sequence). CDR3 coding DNA: TGTGCCAGTAGTACCCCCGACAGGGGGACGCCCAATGAGCAGTTCTTC. Its translation: CASSTPDRGTPNEQFF.

The chain couples TRBV30 to TRBJ2-1, with D tentatively TRBD1 (6 bases). The CDR3 sequence is 16 residues long. Trimming stripped 3 bases from V and 1 base from J, with 16 bases between. CDR1 is GTSNPN, CDR2 SVGIG, per germline (reference sequence). CDR3 protein: CAWRDIQQGSYNEQFF. CDR3 bases: TGTGCCTGGAGGGACATTCAACAGGGTTCCTACAATGAGCAGTTCTTC.

V and J are TRBV11-2 and TRBJ1-5; D is unclear. This CDR3 has 15 residues. Germline CDR1 SGHAT, CDR2 FQNNGV. Between the trimmed V and J ends, which lost 0 bases and 4 bases, there was a span of 10 bases. For the CDR3, the DNA is TGTGCCAGCAGCTTAGATCCGCGGCTTAATCAGCCCCAGCATTTT. Its protein product is CASSLDPRLNQPQHF.

The chain couples TRBV2 to TRBJ2-1; 12 bases match TRBD2. This CDR3 has 16 residues. Germline lookup yields CDR1 SNHLY and CDR2 FYNNEI. V was pared by 2 bases and J by 9 bases, with 8 bases of the junction left unmatched. The CDR3 reads CASSELGLAGAGEQFF. The CDR3 nucleotides are TGTGCCAGCAGTGAATTGGGACTAGCGGGCGCGGGTGAGCAGTTCTTC. The full variable domain, its missing parts supplied by reference TRBV2 and TRBJ2-1, is EPEVTQTPSHQVTQMGQEVILRCVPISNHLYFYWYRQILGQKVEFLVSFYNNEISEKSEIFDDQFSVERPDGSNFTLKIRSTKLEDSAMYFCASSELGLAGAGEQFFGPGTRLTVL.

This chain joins TRBV9 and TRBJ1-2; D perhaps matches TRBD1 (5 bases). V lost 1 base and J lost 6, with 7 bases in between. The V gene's germline CDR1 is SGDLS and CDR2 YYNGEE. The CDR3 is made up of 12 amino acids. CDR3 sequence (DNA): TGTGCCAGCAGCGTACAGGGAAATGGCTACACCTTC. It specifies CASSVQGNGYTF.

J is TRBJ1-2 and V is TRBV3-1 (or the pseudogene TRBV3-2), with 9 positions matching TRBD1. The CDR3 sequence is 17 residues long. The germline gives CDR1 LGHDT, CDR2 YNNKEL (reference sequence). The J segment lost 7 bases and the V segment lost 5 bases, leaving 17 bases of the junction unmatched. This chain's CDR3 is CASSARDRVLSSGGYTF. CDR3 coding DNA: TGTGCCAGCAGCGCCCGGGACAGGGTTCTGTCATCTGGTGGCTACACCTTC.

The chain links TRBV30 to TRBJ1-2; no clear D. Germline V gene lookup returns CDR1 GTSNPN and CDR2 SVGIG (reference sequence). V was trimmed by 2 bases and J by 6 bases, leaving 10 bases between them. This CDR3 contains 12 residues. The CDR3 loop is CAWSRSGDGYTF. CDR3 bases: TGTGCCTGGAGTAGGTCCGGGGATGGCTACACCTTC.

The chain is built from TRBV19 and TRBJ1-2, with D uncertain. This CDR3 spans 12 amino acids. Germline V lookup: CDR1 LNHDA, CDR2 SQIVND (reference sequence). The ends were cut back, 9 bases at V and 2 bases at J, with 10 bases in the middle. As DNA, the CDR3 is TGTGCCAGCAGTGTCCGGAACTATGGCTACACCTTC. Its translation: CASSVRNYGYTF. Based on the CDR3 plus reference TRBV19 and TRBJ1-2, the full variable domain is DGGITQSPKYLFRKEGQNVTLSCEQNLNHDAMYWYRQDPGQGLRLIYYSQIVNDFQKGDIAEGYSVSREKKESFPLTVTSAQKNPTAFYLCASSVRNYGYTFGSGTRLTVV.

CDR3 amino acids: CATSDPGLAGGPYNEQFF. In DNA form, the CDR3 reads TGTGCCACCAGTGACCCCGGTCTAGCGGGGGGACCTTACAATGAGCAGTTCTTC. The chain links TRBV24-1 to TRBJ2-1; 11 bases are a match to TRBD2. CDR1 and CDR2 from the germline V gene are KGHDR and SFDVKD. Trimming at V came to 4 bases and at J to 4 bases, leaving 11 bases not matched to a gene. The CDR3 contains 18 residues.

This clone was recorded a few times. V is TRBV5-1 and J is TRBJ1-1; tentative D call: TRBD1 (5 bases). This CDR3 contains 14 residues. Trimming pared 0 bases from V and 11 bases from J, leaving 17 bases between. Germline V gene sequence: CDR1 SGHRS, CDR2 YFSETQ. DNA of the CDR3: TGCGCCAGCAGCTTGGAGGGTAGGGACTCAGGGGCTTTCTTT. As protein: CASSLEGRDSGAFF.

The chain uses TRBV11-2 and TRBJ2-5; 9 nucleotides line up with TRBD2. The CDR3 covers 16 residues. The trim removed 0 bases at V and 5 bases at J, leaving 7 bases unmatched. The germline CDR1 and CDR2 sequences are SGHAT and FQNNGV. CDR3 protein: CASSLDGGGARETQYF. DNA of the CDR3: TGTGCCAGCAGCTTAGATGGCGGGGGGGCCCGGGAGACCCAGTACTTC.

CDR3 in DNA: TGTGCCACCAGCAGAGATACCTACGAGCAGTACTTC. Translated, it gives CATSRDTYEQYF. The chain employs TRBV15 and TRBJ2-7; D uncertain. CDR1 is LNHNV, CDR2 YYDKDF, per germline (reference sequence). The length of the CDR3 is 12 residues. Trimming cost V 0 bases and J 2 bases, with 2 bases left between them.

The chain carries TRBV14 and TRBJ1-4, with 7 bases fitting TRBD1. The germline V gene encodes CDR1 SGHDN and CDR2 FVKESK. V shed 4 bases, J shed 6 bases, and the junction held 5 bases outside the gene matches. This CDR3 has 14 residues. The CDR3 sequence: CASSRQGQYEKLFF. In DNA form, the CDR3 reads TGTGCCAGCAGCCGACAGGGCCAATATGAAAAACTGTTTTTT.

This clone was detected once. V gene TRBV14 combines with J gene TRBJ1-1; TRBD1 matches at 10 bases. The CDR3 length is 17 residues. The V and J ends lost 1 base and 4 bases, in that order; junction bases with no gene match: 9. Germline CDR1 and CDR2: SGHDN and FVKESK. The CDR3 nucleotides are TGTGCCAGCAGCCAAGTCGGGACAGGGGTGATGGGCACTGAAGCTTTCTTT. It is translated as CASSQVGTGVMGTEAFF.

This clone was seen only once. The V gene is TRBV6-5, the J gene TRBJ2-7, with 8 bases matching TRBD2. Germline CDR1 and CDR2: MNHEY and SVGAGI. Germline trimming cut 4 bases from V and 7 bases from J; bases unmatched to any gene: 9. The CDR3 runs 14 residues. The CDR3 loop is CASSLRSGGLEQYF. CDR3 nucleotides: TGTGCCAGCAGTTTAAGGTCGGGGGGGCTGGAGCAGTACTTC.